These T cell receptor beta chains were read from a single sample in a study of Ad26.COV2.S vaccination and SARS-CoV-2 variants. The table came from immunoSEQ multiplex PCR; TCRdb's copy has only in-frame clones and leaves some out. The table has a few hundred thousand clones, 83% seen once; the top ten hold just under 7.5%. The sequences come from peripheral blood, collected in a trial of Ad26.COV2.S vaccine versus placebo. These receptor sequences come from a person aged 18-60 years who received the Ad26.COV2.S COVID-19 vaccine or a placebo. Both conserved end residues are part of each CDR3. D genes are given only for firm matches. Not all rows give a size; the values are once, few, many and, for expanded clones, a class.

TRBV19,few,TRBJ1-1,TRBD1,CASSRWTGLGLGMNTEAFF,TGTGCCAGTAGTAGATGGACAGGGCTAGGACTGGGAATGAACACTGAAGCTTTCTTT
TRBV19,NA,TRBJ2-1,NA,CASSTRLRYNEQFF,TGTGCCAGTAGTACTAGGTTGCGCTACAATGAGCAGTTCTTC
TRBV4-1,NA,TRBJ2-7,TRBD2,CASSRASAGVDEQYF,TGCGCCAGCAGTCGGGCCTCTGCGGGGGTCGACGAGCAGTACTTC
TRBV3-1/TRBV3-2,NA,TRBJ1-4,NA,CASSQRQANEKLFF,TGTGCCAGCAGCCAAAGACAAGCTAATGAAAAACTGTTTTTT
TRBV14,NA,TRBJ1-3,NA,CASSLHRFGNTIYF,TGTGCCAGCAGCCTGCACAGATTCGGAAACACCATATATTTT
TRBV18,NA,TRBJ2-7,TRBD2,CASSTGTSGQLEQYF,TGTGCCAGCTCCACCGGGACTAGCGGGCAACTCGAGCAGTACTTC
TRBV5-6,NA,TRBJ1-1,TRBD1,CASSLLNPLGTGGKAFF,TGTGCCAGCAGCTTGTTGAACCCACTAGGGACAGGGGGCAAGGCTTTCTTT
TRBV2,few,TRBJ1-1,NA,CASSAGEGTEAFF,TGTGCCAGCAGCGCGGGGGAGGGCACTGAAGCTTTCTTT
TRBV11-1,NA,TRBJ2-3,NA,CASSPHSGPGTDTQYF,TGTGCCAGCAGCCCACATAGCGGCCCAGGCACAGATACGCAGTATTTT
TRBV6-6,NA,TRBJ2-7,NA,CASSAAGPGSYEQYF,TGTGCCAGCTCAGCGGCGGGGCCGGGCTCCTACGAGCAGTACTTC
TRBV18,NA,TRBJ1-3,NA,CASSPPRTASLPNF,TGTGCCAGCTCACCACCGCGGACGGCCAGCTTACCCAACTTT
TRBV5-1,NA,TRBJ2-1,NA,CASSLPGMNEQFF,TGCGCCAGCAGCTTGCCCGGGATGAATGAGCAGTTCTTC
TRBV25-1,NA,TRBJ2-7,TRBD1,CASSDSPYRGEQYF,TGTGCCAGCAGTGATTCCCCATACAGGGGCGAGCAGTACTTC
TRBV11-2,NA,TRBJ2-7,NA,CASRGDRSGVDEQYF,TGTGCCAGCAGAGGTGACCGTTCCGGCGTCGACGAGCAGTACTTC
TRBV4-3,NA,TRBJ1-1,TRBD1,CASSRITGTVNTEAFF,TGCGCCAGCAGCCGAATCACCGGGACAGTGAACACTGAAGCTTTCTTT
TRBV11-3,NA,TRBJ2-7,NA,CASSLRDQTYEQYF,TGTGCCAGCAGCCTCCGGGACCAGACCTACGAGCAGTACTTC
TRBV7-8,NA,TRBJ1-5,NA,CASSGRQNAQNQPQHF,TGTGCCAGCAGTGGTCGACAGAACGCTCAAAATCAGCCCCAGCATTTT
TRBV7-9,NA,TRBJ2-3,NA,CASSPPGLKDTQYF,TGTGCCAGCAGCCCACCGGGACTCAAAGATACGCAGTATTTT
TRBV24-1,NA,TRBJ1-1,NA,CATSGGRGQDTEAFF,TGTGCCACCAGTGGGGGGCGGGGCCAAGACACTGAAGCTTTCTTT
TRBV5-1,NA,TRBJ1-1,NA,CASKEQGSNTEAFF,TGCGCCAGCAAAGAACAGGGCTCGAACACTGAAGCTTTCTTT
TRBV5-5,NA,TRBJ1-3,NA,CASSLWNRSGNTIYF,TGTGCCAGCAGCTTGTGGAATCGCTCTGGAAACACCATATATTTT
TRBV6-4,NA,TRBJ1-6,NA,CASSRDFNSPLHF,TGTGCCAGCAGTCGGGACTTTAATTCACCCCTCCACTTT
TRBV11-3,few,TRBJ1-1,NA,CASSLANTEAFF,TGTGCCAGCAGCTTAGCGAACACTGAAGCTTTCTTT
TRBV18,NA,TRBJ2-2,NA,CASSPAGELFF,TGTGCCAGCTCACCAGCCGGGGAGCTGTTTTTT
TRBV5-6,NA,TRBJ1-1,TRBD1,CASSSTTRDRHTEAFF,TGTGCCAGCAGCTCTACCACCCGGGACAGGCACACTGAAGCTTTCTTT
TRBV9,NA,TRBJ2-3,TRBD2,CASSVAIREGLKDTQYF,TGTGCCAGCAGCGTAGCTATACGGGAGGGCCTGAAGGATACGCAGTATTTT
TRBV19,NA,TRBJ1-2,NA,CASSILNYGYTF,TGTGCCAGTAGTATCTTAAATTACGGCTACACCTTC
TRBV5-5,once,TRBJ1-1,NA,CASSLAPGSGEAFF,TGTGCCAGCAGCTTGGCCCCAGGGAGTGGGGAAGCTTTCTTT
TRBV11-1,NA,TRBJ1-1,TRBD1,CASSSQGAVNTEAFF,TGTGCCAGCAGTTCACAGGGGGCAGTGAACACTGAAGCTTTCTTT
TRBV5-4,NA,TRBJ2-3,TRBD1,CASSSPDRVGDTQYF,TGTGCCAGCAGCTCTCCAGACAGGGTGGGAGATACGCAGTATTTT
TRBV7-9,NA,TRBJ2-7,NA,CASSSISDSSYEQYF,TGTGCCAGCAGCTCTATCAGTGATAGCAGCTACGAGCAGTACTTC
TRBV24-1,NA,TRBJ2-7,NA,CATSDAPPGQQYF,TGTGCCACCAGTGATGCCCCCCCGGGGCAGCAGTACTTC
TRBV4-1,NA,TRBJ1-1,NA,CASSHYRAPEAFF,TGCGCCAGCAGCCACTACCGGGCCCCTGAAGCTTTCTTT
TRBV6-6,NA,TRBJ2-7,TRBD1,CATQTGTDYEQYF,TGTGCCACCCAAACCGGGACAGACTACGAGCAGTACTTC
TRBV7-3,NA,TRBJ1-6,NA,CASSLTAGTPNSPLHF,TGTGCCAGCAGCTTAACGGCGGGGACACCCAATTCACCCCTCCACTTT
TRBV2,NA,TRBJ1-2,NA,CASSEERVSYGYTF,TGTGCCAGCAGTGAAGAAAGGGTGTCCTATGGCTACACCTTC
TRBV4-3,NA,TRBJ1-2,NA,CASSNDYGYTF,TGCGCCAGCAGCAACGACTATGGCTACACCTTC
TRBV25-1,NA,TRBJ2-1,TRBD2,CASSVLLAGGVDEQFF,TGTGCCAGCAGTGTGTTACTAGCGGGAGGAGTGGATGAGCAGTTCTTC
TRBV2,NA,TRBJ2-7,TRBD2,CASSGEGLAGYLSYEQYF,TGTGCCAGCAGTGGGGAGGGACTAGCGGGGTATCTCTCCTACGAGCAGTACTTC
TRBV5-6,few,TRBJ2-1,TRBD2,CASSSLAGGPEQFF,TGTGCCAGCAGCTCGCTAGCGGGGGGACCCGAGCAGTTCTTC
TRBV11-2,NA,TRBJ2-1,NA,CASSLSGGSHNEQFF,TGTGCCAGCAGCCTCTCCGGGGGCAGCCACAATGAGCAGTTCTTC